What follows are 17 T cell receptor beta chains derived from one specimen sequenced in a study of graft-versus-host responses after intestinal transplantation. Libraries were prepared by immunoSEQ multiplex PCR; TCRdb keeps only in-frame clonotypes and omits some of them. The sample yields about 38,000 clones, under 85% seen once. Sequencing used PBMCs, obtained about 1,000 days after transplant. These receptors were collected from a human patient who received an intestinal transplant, so some T cells may come from the graft donor.

The CDR3 protein is CASSLTRSGTGAEAFF. DNA of the CDR3: TGTGCCAGCAGCTTAACACGGTCTGGGACAGGGGCTGAAGCTTTCTTT. The rearrangement links TRBV7-3 to TRBJ1-1; 10 bases agree with TRBD1. CDR1 is SGHTA and CDR2 is FQGTGA in the germline V gene. V lost 0 bases and J lost 6; bases outside the gene matches: 7. CDR3 length: 16 residues.

Only a few counts were recorded for this clone. Written as DNA, the CDR3 is TGTGCCAGCTCACCCAATAGCGGGAGCGGCAACGAGCAGTACTTC. This translates into CASSPNSGSGNEQYF. This chain links TRBV18 with TRBJ2-5; 9 bases agree with TRBD2. The J call could be wrong; TRBJ2-7 is a better fit for the DNA end. This CDR3 region has 15 residues. Per germline, CDR1 KGHSH and CDR2 LQKENI.

This chain links TRBV6-5 with TRBJ2-5; D may be TRBD1 (6 bases). The CDR3 spans 12 residues. CDR1 and CDR2 from the germline V gene are MNHEY and SVGAGI. Trimming took off 11 bases at V and 5 bases at J, with 15 bases between the two ends. CDR3 sequence: CAGGPERETQYF. CDR3 nucleotides: TGTGCCGGGGGCCCTGAGCGGGAGACCCAGTACTTC.

This clone was picked up a small number of times. J is TRBJ1-1 and V is TRBV2; D is unresolved. V shed 4 bases and J shed 6 bases, with 6 bases lying between them. This CDR3 has 11 residues. Germline V gene data show CDR1 as SNHLY and CDR2 as FYNNEI. For the CDR3, the DNA is TGTGCCAGCAGTGTCATCTCTGAAGCTTTCTTT. Protein: CASSVISEAFF. Drawing the rest from reference TRBV2 and TRBJ1-1, the complete variable domain is EPEVTQTPSHQVTQMGQEVILRCVPISNHLYFYWYRQILGQKVEFLVSFYNNEISEKSEIFDDQFSVERPDGSNFTLKIRSTKLEDSAMYFCASSVISEAFFGQGTRLTVV.

In its sample, this clone was seen a few times. V and J are TRBV5-5 and TRBJ1-6; unclear D gene. CDR3 size: 14 residues. V was shortened by 2 bases and J by 3 bases, with 6 bases between the two germline ends. From germline, CDR1 is SGHKS and CDR2 YYEKEE (reference sequence). The CDR3 DNA sequence: TGTGCCAGCAGCTTAGGAAACTATAATTCACCCCTCCACTTT. Translated, it gives CASSLGNYNSPLHF.

This chain joins TRBV7-2 and TRBJ2-7, with 10 bases fitting TRBD2. Germline CDR1 and CDR2: SGHTA and FQGNSA. The CDR3 is 16 amino acids. V gave up 2 bases and J gave up 0 bases; unmatched junction bases: 4. In DNA form, the CDR3 reads TGTGCCAGCAGCTTACCCAGCGGGGGGGGCTCCTACGAGCAGTACTTC. Protein product: CASSLPSGGGSYEQYF.

The chain joins TRBV10-1 to TRBJ2-7; unclear D gene. Trimming took off 0 bases at V and 6 bases at J, with 9 bases between the two ends. Germline CDR1 is WNHNN and CDR2 is SYGVQD (reference sequence). CDR3 length equals 13 residues. CDR3 in amino acids: CASSESGFGEQYF. The CDR3 DNA is TGCGCCAGCAGTGAGTCCGGTTTCGGCGAGCAGTACTTC.

The V gene is TRBV6-1, the J gene TRBJ1-5; a weak D match, TRBD1 (5 bases). This CDR3 is built from 16 residues. V shed 0 bases and J shed 6 bases, with 15 bases lying between them. The germline CDR1 and CDR2 sequences are MNHNS and SASEGT. CDR3 nucleotides: TGTGCCAGCAGTGAAGCAGAGGGGACGGGATTTCAGCCCCAGCATTTT. Residues: CASSEAEGTGFQPQHF.

The V call is TRBV28, the J call TRBJ1-4; TRBD1 aligns across 7 bases. Germline values: CDR1 MDHEN, CDR2 SYDVKM. The CDR3 sequence is 15 residues long. After removal of 5 bases from V and 7 bases from J, the junction contained 10 bases not matched to a gene. CDR3 nucleotide sequence: TGTGCCAGCAGTCAGACAGGGTGGGAGAGTGAAAAACTGTTTTTT. It yields the protein CASSQTGWESEKLFF. Variable domain in full (rest from reference TRBV28 and TRBJ1-4): DVKVTQSSRYLVKRTGEKVFLECVQDMDHENMFWYRQDPGLGLRLIYFSYDVKMKEKGDIPEGYSVSREKKERFSLILESASTNQTSMYLCASSQTGWESEKLFFGSGTQLSVL.

The chain has TRBV5-1 and TRBJ2-1; a possible D gene is TRBD2 (5 bases). V lost 4 bases to trimming and J lost 5 bases, with 22 bases between them. The CDR3 totals 17 residues. Per germline, CDR1 SGHRS and CDR2 YFSETQ. DNA of the CDR3: TGCGCCAGCAGCCCCCGATCCATAGGGTGGGAGCACAATGAGCAGTTCTTC. Its protein product is CASSPRSIGWEHNEQFF.

This clone was seen a single time. DNA for the CDR3: TGTGCCAGCTCACCACCGCTGGTCCTAAATGAGCAGTTCTTC. Protein product: CASSPPLVLNEQFF. This sequence joins TRBV18 and TRBJ2-1; D gene uncertain. The V end was cut by 0 bases, the J end by 7 bases, with 10 bases between. The germline V gene encodes CDR1 KGHSH and CDR2 LQKENI. This CDR3 contains 14 residues.

The chain carries TRBV5-4 and TRBJ2-1; 8 nucleotides agree with TRBD2. Trimming removed 4 bases from V and 3 bases from J; junction bases left unmatched: 6. The germline CDR1 and CDR2 sequences are SGHNT and YYREEE (reference sequence). This CDR3 has 15 amino acids. The CDR3 spells CASSQRTSFYNEQFF. CDR3 coding DNA: TGTGCCAGCAGCCAACGGACTAGCTTCTACAATGAGCAGTTCTTC. The variable domain in full, with the rest retrieved from reference TRBV5-4 and TRBJ2-1, is ETGVTQSPTHLIKTRGQQVTLRCSSQSGHNTVSWYQQALGQGPQFIFQYYREEENGRGNFPPRFSGLQFPNYSSELNVNALELDDSALYLCASSQRTSFYNEQFFGPGTRLTVL.

The chain joins TRBV27 to TRBJ2-1, with D possibly being TRBD2 (5 bases). This CDR3 is built from 15 residues. The V end lost 6 bases, the J end lost 5 bases, and 17 bases lay between the germline ends. Looked up from germline, CDR1 is MNHEY and CDR2 is SMNVEV (reference sequence). CDR3 nucleotides: TGTGCCAGCAGCCCTTTAAGCGGCACTAACAATGAGCAGTTCTTC. Residues: CASSPLSGTNNEQFF.

The chain combines TRBV7-3 with TRBJ2-2; the D call may be TRBD1 or TRBD2 (5 bases each). The CDR3 length is 18 residues. V lost 1 base and J lost 0, with 15 bases in between. Germline CDR1 reads SGHTA; CDR2 reads FQGTGA. The CDR3 loop reads CASSLIQPGTANTGELFF. The DNA of the CDR3 is TGTGCCAGCAGCTTAATTCAGCCCGGGACGGCGAACACCGGGGAGCTGTTTTTT.

The gene calls are TRBV27 and TRBJ2-7; TRBD2 matches at 8 bases. Germline CDR1 and CDR2: MNHEY and SMNVEV (reference sequence). This CDR3 has 13 residues. With V trimmed by 6 bases and J by 2 bases, 3 bases remained unmatched. The CDR3 nucleotides read TGTGCCAGCAGCCACGGGGGGGCCTACGAGCAGTACTTC. It encodes CASSHGGAYEQYF.

The chain couples TRBV6-5 to TRBJ1-4, with a possible D match to TRBD1 (6 bases). Germline lookup yields CDR1 MNHEY and CDR2 SVGAGI. The CDR3 totals 13 residues. V dropped 2 bases and J dropped 12 bases, with 13 bases sitting between them. CDR3 sequence (DNA): TGTGCCAGCAGTTACGGGTCACAGGGCGAACTGTTTTTT. Protein: CASSYGSQGELFF.

This clone was counted between two and nine times. V usage is TRBV28 and J usage is TRBJ1-6, with 7 positions matching TRBD1. Unmatched junction bases numbered 6, after V lost 4 bases and J lost 9 bases. Germline V gene data show CDR1 as MDHEN and CDR2 as SYDVKM. The CDR3 has 14 residues. This CDR3 is CASSSRQGSSPLHF. The CDR3 DNA follows: TGTGCCAGCAGTTCAAGACAGGGTTCTTCACCCCTCCACTTT.